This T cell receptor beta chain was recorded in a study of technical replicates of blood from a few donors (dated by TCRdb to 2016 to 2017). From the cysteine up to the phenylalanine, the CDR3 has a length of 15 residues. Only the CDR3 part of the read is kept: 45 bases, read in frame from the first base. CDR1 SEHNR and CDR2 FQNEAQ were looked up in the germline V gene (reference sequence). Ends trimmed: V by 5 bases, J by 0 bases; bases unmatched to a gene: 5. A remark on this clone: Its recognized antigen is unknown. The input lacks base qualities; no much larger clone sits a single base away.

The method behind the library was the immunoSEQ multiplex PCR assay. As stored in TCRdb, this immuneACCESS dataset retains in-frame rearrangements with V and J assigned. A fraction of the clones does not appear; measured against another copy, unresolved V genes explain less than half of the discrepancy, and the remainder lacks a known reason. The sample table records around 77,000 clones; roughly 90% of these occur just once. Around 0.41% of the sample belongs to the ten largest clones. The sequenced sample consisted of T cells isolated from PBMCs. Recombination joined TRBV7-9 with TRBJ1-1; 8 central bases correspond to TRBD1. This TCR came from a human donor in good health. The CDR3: CASSLRQGMNTEAFF. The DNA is TGTGCCAGCAGCCTTAGACAGGGGATGAACACTGAAGCTTTCTTT.